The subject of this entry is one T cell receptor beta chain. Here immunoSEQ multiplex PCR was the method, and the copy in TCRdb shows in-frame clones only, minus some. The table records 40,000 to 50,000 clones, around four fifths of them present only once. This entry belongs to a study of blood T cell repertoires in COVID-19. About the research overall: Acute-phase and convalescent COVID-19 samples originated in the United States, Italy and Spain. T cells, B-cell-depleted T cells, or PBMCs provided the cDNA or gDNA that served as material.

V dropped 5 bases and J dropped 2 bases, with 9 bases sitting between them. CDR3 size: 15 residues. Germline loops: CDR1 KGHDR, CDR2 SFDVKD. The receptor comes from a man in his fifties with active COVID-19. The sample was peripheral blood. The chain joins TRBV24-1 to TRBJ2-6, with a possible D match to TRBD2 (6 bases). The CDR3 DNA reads TGTGCCACCAGTGGAGGGAGGACTGGGGCCAACGTCCTGACTTTC. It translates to CATSGGRTGANVLTF.